The T cell receptor beta chain described here comes from a study of immune heterogeneity within non-small cell lung tumors (dated by TCRdb to 2017 to 2018). Regarding the research as a whole: By histology, the tumors were a few squamous cell carcinomas, more than nine non-squamous carcinomas and 1 tumor not otherwise specified. Binding of neoantigens to the HLA alleles of each patient was predicted with netMHCpan-3.0 for mutant peptides of 8 to 11 amino acids. To examine intratumoral immune heterogeneity, the study used whole-exome sequencing, RNA-seq and TCR beta repertoire sequencing on multiple spatially distinct regions of each NSCLC tumor. TCR repertoires were analyzed from fewer than 60 tumor loci of approximately 16 patients, while transcriptome data covered only roughly 40 loci from roughly eleven patients.

Relative to germline, V is 0 bases shorter and J is 4 bases shorter, with 7 bases between their ends. The cysteine opens and the phenylalanine closes a CDR3 of 14 amino acids. Only the CDR3 DNA stays, 42 bases, in frame from base 1. For CDR1 and CDR2, the germline V gene (reference sequence) lists LGHDT and YNNKEL. The TCR template was genomic DNA extracted from bulk tumor tissue, and 600 ng of gDNA was amplified for each sample. Multiple biopsies per primary tumor were taken during surgery, spaced as far apart as possible within the tumor mass. The study cohort was described as untreated and was composed of newly diagnosed NSCLC cases undergoing curative surgery. The donor group was made up of more than twelve newly diagnosed non-small cell lung cancer patients undergoing surgery with curative intent. The resected tumor masses were reviewed by two independent pathologists. Only DNA and RNA samples of high quality went on to sequencing.

Comments on this clonotype: There is no known antigen for this receptor. It has no much larger one-base neighbor in the sample; base qualities were not kept.

The TCR beta CDR3 region was amplified with a multiplex PCR system whose first round of approximately 10 cycles used 32 V-gene forward primers and 13 J-gene reverse primers. The first PCR round used a QIAGEN Multiplex PCR Kit, and the primer sequences were filed in Chinese patent CN105087789A. Illumina universal primers were added in a second PCR round performed with the Phusion High-Fidelity PCR Kit. The TCR libraries underwent paired-end sequencing with a read length of 151 bp on the Illumina HiSeq X Ten platform. On the study's bioinformatics: Reads without multiplex PCR primers were removed using Cutadapt, read pairs were merged using PEAR, and CDR3 regions were called using MiXCR with default settings. Shannon entropy measured repertoire diversity, while clonality was calculated as one minus the Shannon entropy divided by the ln of the count of productive unique sequences. Clonotypes present at frequencies of at least 0.5% were defined as dominant or high-frequency T-cell clones. Using fastp trimming at Q25 and MiXCR clonotype assembly, TCRdb reanalyzed the public sequencing data and kept in-frame beta chains. CDR3 protein sequences are deduplicated, and each keeps its most common genes and DNA. TCRdb assigned the V and J calls; the authors' analysis was not used. Within this sample are tens of thousands of distinct CDR3 sequences, with less than 35% of them counted one time only. The ten top clones hold approximately 4% of the sample.

What the research found in general, with its limitations: A statistically significant but moderate positive correlation (R roughly 0.34) was observed between local T-cell repertoire clonality and local tumor mutational burden. Within a given patient, the same dominant CDR3B clonotypes showed up repeatedly across loci, although different tumor locations also carried unique high-frequency clones. For the most part, high-frequency TCR beta clonotypes differed from one individual patient to another.

The sequence was collected from a man in his forties with non-small cell lung cancer. Sequencing input: lung tumor tissue. In this chain, TRBV3-1 is recombined with TRBJ1-5, and TRBD1 may be the D gene, going by 5 matching bases. The DNA sequence reads TGTGCCAGCAGCCAAGATCAGGGAAATCAGCCCCAGCATTTT. Its product reads: CASSQDQGNQPQHF. With all but the CDR3 taken from the reference TRBV3-1 and TRBJ1-5 genes, the full variable domain is: DTAVSQTPKYLVTQMGNDKSIKCEQNLGHDTMYWYKQDSKKFLKIMFSYNNKELIINETVPNRFSPKSPDKAHLNLHINSLELGDSAVYFCASSQDQGNQPQHFGDGTRLSIL.